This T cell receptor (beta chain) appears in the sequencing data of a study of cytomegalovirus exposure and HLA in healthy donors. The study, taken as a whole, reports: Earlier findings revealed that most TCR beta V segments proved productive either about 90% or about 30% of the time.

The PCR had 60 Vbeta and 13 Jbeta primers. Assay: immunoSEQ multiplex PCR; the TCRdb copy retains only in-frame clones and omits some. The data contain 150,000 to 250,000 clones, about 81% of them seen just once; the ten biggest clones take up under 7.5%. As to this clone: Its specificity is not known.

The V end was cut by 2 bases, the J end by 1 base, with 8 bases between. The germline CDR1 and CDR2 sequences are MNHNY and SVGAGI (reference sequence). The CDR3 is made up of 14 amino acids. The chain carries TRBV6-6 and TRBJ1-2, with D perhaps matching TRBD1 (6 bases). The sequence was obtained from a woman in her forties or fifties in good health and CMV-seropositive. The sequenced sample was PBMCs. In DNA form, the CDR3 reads TGTGCCAGCAGTTACGGACAGCATAACTATGGCTACACCTTC. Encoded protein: CASSYGQHNYGYTF.